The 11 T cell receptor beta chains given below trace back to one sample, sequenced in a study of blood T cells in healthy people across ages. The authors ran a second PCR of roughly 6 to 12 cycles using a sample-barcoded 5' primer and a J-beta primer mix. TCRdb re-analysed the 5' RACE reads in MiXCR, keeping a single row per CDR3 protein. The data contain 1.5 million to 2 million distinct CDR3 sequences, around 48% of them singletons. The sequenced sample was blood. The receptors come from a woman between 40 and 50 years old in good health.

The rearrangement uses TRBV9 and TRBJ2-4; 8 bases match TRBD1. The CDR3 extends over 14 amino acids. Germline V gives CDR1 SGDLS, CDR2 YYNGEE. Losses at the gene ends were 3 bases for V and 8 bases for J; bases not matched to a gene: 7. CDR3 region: CASSERQGKDIQYF. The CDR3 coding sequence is TGTGCCAGCAGCGAGAGACAGGGGAAGGACATTCAGTACTTC.

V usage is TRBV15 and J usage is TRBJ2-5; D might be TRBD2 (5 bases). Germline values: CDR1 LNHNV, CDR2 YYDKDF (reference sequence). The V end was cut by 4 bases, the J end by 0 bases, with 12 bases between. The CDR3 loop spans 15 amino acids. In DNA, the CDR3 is TGTGCCACCAGCATAGGTCGGGGAAACCAAGAGACCCAGTACTTC. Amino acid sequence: CATSIGRGNQETQYF.

The CDR3 reads CASSLGVRQVGTEAFF. CDR3 DNA sequence: TGCGCCAGCAGCTTGGGGGTCCGACAGGTCGGGACTGAAGCTTTCTTT. The genes are TRBV5-1 and TRBJ1-1, with D possibly being TRBD1 (6 bases). Between the trimmed V and J ends, which lost 0 bases and 5 bases, there was a span of 17 bases. Germline V lookup: CDR1 SGHRS, CDR2 YFSETQ. The length of the CDR3 is 16 residues.

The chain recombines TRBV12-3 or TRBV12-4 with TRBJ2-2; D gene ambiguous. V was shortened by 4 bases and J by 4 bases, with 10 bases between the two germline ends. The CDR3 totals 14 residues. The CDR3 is CASSSLSTTGELFF. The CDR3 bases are TGTGCCAGCAGTTCTCTGTCTACCACCGGGGAGCTGTTTTTT.

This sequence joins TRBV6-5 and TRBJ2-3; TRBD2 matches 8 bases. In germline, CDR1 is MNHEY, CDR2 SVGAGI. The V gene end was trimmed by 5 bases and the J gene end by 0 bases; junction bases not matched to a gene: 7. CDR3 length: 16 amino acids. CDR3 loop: CASSPNSGESTDTQYF. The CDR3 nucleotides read TGTGCCAGCAGTCCGAATAGCGGGGAGAGCACAGATACGCAGTATTTT.

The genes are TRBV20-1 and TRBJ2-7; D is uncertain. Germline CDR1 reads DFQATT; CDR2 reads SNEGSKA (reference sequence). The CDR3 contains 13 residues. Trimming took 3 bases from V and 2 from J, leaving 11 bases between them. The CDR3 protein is CSASGGTAYEQYF. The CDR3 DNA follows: TGCAGTGCTAGTGGCGGTACAGCCTACGAGCAGTACTTC.

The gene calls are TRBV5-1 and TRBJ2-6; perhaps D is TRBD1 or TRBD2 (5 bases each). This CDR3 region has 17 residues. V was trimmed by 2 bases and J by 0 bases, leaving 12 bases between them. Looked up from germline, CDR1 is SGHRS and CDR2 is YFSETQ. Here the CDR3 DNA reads TGCGCCAGCAGCTTAAGGGACCCTAACTCTGGGGCCAACGTCCTGACTTTC. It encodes CASSLRDPNSGANVLTF. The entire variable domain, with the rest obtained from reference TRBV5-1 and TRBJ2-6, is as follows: KAGVTQTPRYLIKTRGQQVTLSCSPISGHRSVSWYQQTPGQGLQFLFEYFSETQRNKGNFPGRFSGRQFSNSRSEMNVSTLELGDSALYLCASSLRDPNSGANVLTFGAGSRLTVL.

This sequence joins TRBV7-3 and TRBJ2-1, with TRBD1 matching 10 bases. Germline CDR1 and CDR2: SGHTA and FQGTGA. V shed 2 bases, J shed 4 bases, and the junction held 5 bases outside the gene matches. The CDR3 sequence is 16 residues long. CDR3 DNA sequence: TGTGCCAGCAGCTTACTCGGGGACAGGGGATACAATGAGCAGTTCTTC. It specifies CASSLLGDRGYNEQFF. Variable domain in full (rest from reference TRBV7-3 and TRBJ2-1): GAGVSQTPSNKVTEKGKYVELRCDPISGHTALYWYRQSLGQGPEFLIYFQGTGAADDSGLPNDRFFAVRPEGSVSTLKIQRTERGDSAVYLCASSLLGDRGYNEQFFGPGTRLTVL.

The CDR3 loop is CASSQDAGGWEQYF. The CDR3, as DNA: TGTGCCAGCAGCCAGGATGCAGGGGGCTGGGAGCAGTACTTC. The V call is TRBV4-2, the J call TRBJ2-7; 8 nucleotides line up with TRBD1. With V trimmed by 3 bases and J by 7 bases, 8 bases remained unmatched. This CDR3 is built from 14 residues. Looked up from germline, CDR1 is LGHNA and CDR2 is YNFKEQ.

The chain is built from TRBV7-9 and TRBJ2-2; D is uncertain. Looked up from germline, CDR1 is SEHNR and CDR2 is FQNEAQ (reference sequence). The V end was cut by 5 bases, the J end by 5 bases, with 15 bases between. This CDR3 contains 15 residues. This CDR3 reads CASSDPRKSTGELFF. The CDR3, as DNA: TGTGCCAGCAGCGATCCACGTAAATCTACCGGGGAGCTGTTTTTT. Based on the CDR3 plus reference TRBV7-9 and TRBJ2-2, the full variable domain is DTGVSQNPRHKITKRGQNVTFRCDPISEHNRLYWYRQTLGQGPEFLTYFQNEAQLEKSRLLSDRFSAERPKGSFSTLEIQRTEQGDSAMYLCASSDPRKSTGELFFGEGSRLTVL.

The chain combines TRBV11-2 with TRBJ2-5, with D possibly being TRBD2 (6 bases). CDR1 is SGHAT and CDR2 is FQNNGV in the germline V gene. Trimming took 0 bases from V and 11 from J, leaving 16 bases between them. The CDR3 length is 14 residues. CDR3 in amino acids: CASSLDGGDEEQYF. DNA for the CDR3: TGTGCCAGCAGCTTAGATGGCGGGGACGAAGAGCAGTACTTC.